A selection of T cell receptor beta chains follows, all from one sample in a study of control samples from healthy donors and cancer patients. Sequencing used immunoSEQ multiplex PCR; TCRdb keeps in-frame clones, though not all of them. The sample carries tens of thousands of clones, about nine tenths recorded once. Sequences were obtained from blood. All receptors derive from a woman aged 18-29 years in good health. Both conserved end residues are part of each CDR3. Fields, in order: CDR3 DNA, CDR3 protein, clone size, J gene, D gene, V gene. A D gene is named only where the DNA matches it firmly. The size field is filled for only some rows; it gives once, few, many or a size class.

cdr3_nt: TGTGCCAGCAGTTACGGTAGCGGGGGTCCCCAAGAGACCCAGTACTTC
cdr3_aa: CASSYGSGGPQETQYF
clone_size: once
j_call: TRBJ2-5
d_call: TRBD2
v_call: TRBV6-5

cdr3_nt: TGTGCCAGCAGCCCCCCGGAGACAGGGGCGGGATATAATTCACCCCTCCACTTT
cdr3_aa: CASSPPETGAGYNSPLHF
clone_size: -
j_call: TRBJ1-6
d_call: TRBD1
v_call: TRBV7-9

cdr3_nt: TGTGCCAGCAGCCCAAGCGGCAGCGATCTTGGCTACACCTTC
cdr3_aa: CASSPSGSDLGYTF
clone_size: -
j_call: TRBJ1-2
d_call: -
v_call: TRBV7-2

cdr3_nt: TGTGCCAGTAGTATTTGGTCACTCAGAGGCACTGAAGCTTTCTTT
cdr3_aa: CASSIWSLRGTEAFF
clone_size: -
j_call: TRBJ1-1
d_call: -
v_call: TRBV19

cdr3_nt: TGTGCCAGCGGACGAGAGGGGGCATGGGAGACCCAGTACTTC
cdr3_aa: CASGREGAWETQYF
clone_size: once
j_call: TRBJ2-5
d_call: TRBD1
v_call: TRBV6-5

cdr3_nt: TGCGCCAGCAACCTAAGGTGGTCTGACTACGAGCAGTACTTC
cdr3_aa: CASNLRWSDYEQYF
clone_size: -
j_call: TRBJ2-7
d_call: -
v_call: TRBV10-1

cdr3_nt: TGTGCCAGCAGCTCAAAGATAACGGGAGTAGGGAGCACAGATACGCAGTATTTT
cdr3_aa: CASSSKITGVGSTDTQYF
clone_size: -
j_call: TRBJ2-3
d_call: -
v_call: TRBV5-6

cdr3_nt: TGCGCCAGCAGGGCCAGGGCGACCAATTCACCCCTCCACTTT
cdr3_aa: CASRARATNSPLHF
clone_size: -
j_call: TRBJ1-6
d_call: -
v_call: TRBV10-2

cdr3_nt: TGTGCCAGCAGCCAGGGTGTGTTGGGGACCTCTGGAAACACCATATATTTT
cdr3_aa: CASSQGVLGTSGNTIYF
clone_size: -
j_call: TRBJ1-3
d_call: -
v_call: TRBV3-1/TRBV3-2

cdr3_nt: TGTGCCAGCAGCCAAGGGACAGGTGCGAACACCGGGGAGCTGTTTTTT
cdr3_aa: CASSQGTGANTGELFF
clone_size: -
j_call: TRBJ2-2
d_call: TRBD1
v_call: TRBV14

cdr3_nt: TGCAGCGTTGAAGGTCAGGGCCAGGGAAATGAGCAGTTCTTC
cdr3_aa: CSVEGQGQGNEQFF
clone_size: -
j_call: TRBJ2-1
d_call: -
v_call: TRBV29-1

cdr3_nt: TGCGCCAGCAGCCAAAACCCAGGGGGCCCCTATAATTCACCCCTCCACTTT
cdr3_aa: CASSQNPGGPYNSPLHF
clone_size: -
j_call: TRBJ1-6
d_call: TRBD1
v_call: TRBV4-1

cdr3_nt: TGTGCCAGCAGCCTTAGTCTCGGGAGTACCTATGGCTACACCTTC
cdr3_aa: CASSLSLGSTYGYTF
clone_size: -
j_call: TRBJ1-2
d_call: -
v_call: TRBV9

cdr3_nt: TGTGCCAGCAGCTTAGAAGGGACAGGGGGCGGGGTCGCTTTCTTT
cdr3_aa: CASSLEGTGGGVAFF
clone_size: -
j_call: TRBJ1-1
d_call: TRBD1
v_call: TRBV11-2

cdr3_nt: TGTGCCAGCAGTAAACTACTTGGACAGGTCTATGGCTACACCTTC
cdr3_aa: CASSKLLGQVYGYTF
clone_size: -
j_call: TRBJ1-2
d_call: TRBD1
v_call: TRBV2

cdr3_nt: TGTGCCAGCAGTGGACAGGTTACAACCTATGGCTACACCTTC
cdr3_aa: CASSGQVTTYGYTF
clone_size: -
j_call: TRBJ1-2
d_call: -
v_call: TRBV2

cdr3_nt: TGTGCCAGCAGCCGTGTGGGGGTGGGGAACACTGAAGCTTTCTTT
cdr3_aa: CASSRVGVGNTEAFF
clone_size: -
j_call: TRBJ1-1
d_call: -
v_call: TRBV7-6

cdr3_nt: TGTGCCAGCAGCTTGCTTCGGGGAGATGAAAAACTGTTTTTT
cdr3_aa: CASSLLRGDEKLFF
clone_size: -
j_call: TRBJ1-4
d_call: -
v_call: TRBV5-8

cdr3_nt: TGCGCCAGCAGCCAAGCCACAGATGCCAGGGGATGGAACACTGAAGCTTTCTTT
cdr3_aa: CASSQATDARGWNTEAFF
clone_size: -
j_call: TRBJ1-1
d_call: -
v_call: TRBV4-1

cdr3_nt: TGTGCCAGCAGCCAAGGTTTGGGCTCATGGTTATACAATGAGCAGTTCTTC
cdr3_aa: CASSQGLGSWLYNEQFF
clone_size: -
j_call: TRBJ2-1
d_call: -
v_call: TRBV4-2

cdr3_nt: TGTGCCAGTAGTATAGGCAGGGTGGCTCAGCCCCAGCATTTT
cdr3_aa: CASSIGRVAQPQHF
clone_size: -
j_call: TRBJ1-5
d_call: -
v_call: TRBV19

cdr3_nt: TGCGCCAGCAGGTCGGACAACTTAAACTATGGCTACACCTTC
cdr3_aa: CASRSDNLNYGYTF
clone_size: -
j_call: TRBJ1-2
d_call: -
v_call: TRBV5-1

cdr3_nt: TGTGCCACCCGACCGGGAGGGGGGGCTTACGAGCAGTACTTC
cdr3_aa: CATRPGGGAYEQYF
clone_size: -
j_call: TRBJ2-7
d_call: TRBD2
v_call: TRBV27

cdr3_nt: TGTGCCAGCAGTGGACGGACAGGGGGCATCAATCAGCCCCAGCATTTT
cdr3_aa: CASSGRTGGINQPQHF
clone_size: once
j_call: TRBJ1-5
d_call: TRBD1
v_call: TRBV2

cdr3_nt: TGTGCCAGCAGTCCCTCACAGGGAGGTCATGGCTACACCTTC
cdr3_aa: CASSPSQGGHGYTF
clone_size: -
j_call: TRBJ1-2
d_call: -
v_call: TRBV27

cdr3_nt: TGCGCCAGCAGCCGCGGGGGGGCCGTCACAGATACGCAGTATTTT
cdr3_aa: CASSRGGAVTDTQYF
clone_size: -
j_call: TRBJ2-3
d_call: TRBD2
v_call: TRBV5-1

cdr3_nt: TGTGCCAGCGGCGCCGGGACCGTACCATCCGGGGAGCTGTTTTTT
cdr3_aa: CASGAGTVPSGELFF
clone_size: -
j_call: TRBJ2-2
d_call: -
v_call: TRBV5-8

cdr3_nt: TGTGCCAGCAGTTTAACCGCCGCATCCCCCCTCTATGGCTACACCTTC
cdr3_aa: CASSLTAASPLYGYTF
clone_size: -
j_call: TRBJ1-2
d_call: -
v_call: TRBV27

cdr3_nt: TGTGCCAGTAGTATCAAAGGGGCAGGGTACGACTATGGCTACACCTTC
cdr3_aa: CASSIKGAGYDYGYTF
clone_size: -
j_call: TRBJ1-2
d_call: -
v_call: TRBV19

cdr3_nt: TGTGCCAGCAGTGAAGGGGGAGAGGGGTTGAATGAAAAACTGTTTTTT
cdr3_aa: CASSEGGEGLNEKLFF
clone_size: -
j_call: TRBJ1-4
d_call: -
v_call: TRBV6-1

cdr3_nt: TGTGCCAGCAGTAACGGGATCGAGAGTGGCTACACCTTC
cdr3_aa: CASSNGIESGYTF
clone_size: -
j_call: TRBJ1-2
d_call: -
v_call: TRBV6-2/TRBV6-3

cdr3_nt: TGTGCCAGCAGTCAACCCCTAGGACAGGGGGCCCAAGAGACCCAGTACTTC
cdr3_aa: CASSQPLGQGAQETQYF
clone_size: -
j_call: TRBJ2-5
d_call: TRBD1
v_call: TRBV6-2/TRBV6-3

cdr3_nt: TGTGCCAGCAGCTTCGGACAGGGGGCAAAAGACACTGAAGCTTTCTTT
cdr3_aa: CASSFGQGAKDTEAFF
clone_size: -
j_call: TRBJ1-1
d_call: TRBD1
v_call: TRBV5-5

cdr3_nt: TGTGCCAGCAGGAGATCCTTGGTCTTTGACTACACCTTC
cdr3_aa: CASRRSLVFDYTF
clone_size: once
j_call: TRBJ1-2
d_call: -
v_call: TRBV6-5

cdr3_nt: TGTGCCAGCAGCCAAGTGCAAGGTGAATCCTACGAGCAGTACTTC
cdr3_aa: CASSQVQGESYEQYF
clone_size: -
j_call: TRBJ2-7
d_call: -
v_call: TRBV14

cdr3_nt: TGTGCCAGCAGCTCCCCCATGAAGGAACGAGAAGCTTTCTTT
cdr3_aa: CASSSPMKEREAFF
clone_size: -
j_call: TRBJ1-1
d_call: -
v_call: TRBV11-2

cdr3_nt: TGTGCCAGCCCCCTAGGGGATCGACCCACCTTAGGACATGGCTACACCTTC
cdr3_aa: CASPLGDRPTLGHGYTF
clone_size: once
j_call: TRBJ1-2
d_call: -
v_call: TRBV2

cdr3_nt: TGTGCCAGCAGACGAGGACAGGCCTACTACTCAGATACGCAGTATTTT
cdr3_aa: CASRRGQAYYSDTQYF
clone_size: -
j_call: TRBJ2-3
d_call: -
v_call: TRBV21-1